The clone carrying this TCR beta chain was seen a single time. This CDR3 comprises 13 residues. Germline CDR1 is SGHVS and CDR2 is FNYEAQ. Unmatched junction bases numbered 4, after V lost 5 bases and J lost 4 bases. Original processing methods: Reference gene primer amplification gave nucleated cell count estimates. Sequenced by immunoSEQ multiplex PCR; TCRdb stores in-frame clones only, minus some. V and J calls and clone size are given by that table; D and trimming were obtained from the DNA. The sample holds fewer than 450,000 clones, 88% seen once. Seattle participants joined during active infection and were tracked over time. The sample is drawn from a study of blood T cell repertoires in COVID-19.

This TCR was sampled from a woman in her 70s with COVID-19, enrolled during active disease. J is TRBJ2-7 and V is TRBV7-6, with 8 bases lining up with TRBD1. Material for sequencing was peripheral blood. The CDR3 sequence: CASSVGQAYEQYF. Here the CDR3 DNA reads TGTGCCAGCAGCGTGGGACAGGCTTACGAGCAGTACTTC.